The next 9 T cell receptor beta chains were all read from a single sample in a study of blood T cell repertoires in COVID-19. The repertoire was sequenced with immunoSEQ multiplex PCR; TCRdb's copy has only in-frame clones and lacks some. In the table there are hundreds of thousands of clones, roughly 80% of which are singletons. Sample: PBMCs or T cells enriched from blood (not recorded which). These receptors were taken from a woman in her forties or fifties who had been exposed to COVID-19.

V usage is TRBV5-6 and J usage is TRBJ1-2; 7 nucleotides agree with TRBD1. The ends lost 3 bases at V and 0 bases at J; junction bases unmatched: 14. Germline assignment: CDR1 SGHDT and CDR2 YYEEEE. The CDR3 is 18 amino acids. The CDR3 DNA follows: TGTGCCAGCAGCTCACTTGATTTGACAGGGACTTCTAACTATGGCTACACCTTC. Protein sequence: CASSSLDLTGTSNYGYTF.

The genes are TRBV15 and TRBJ1-3, with TRBD1 identical over 7 bases. CDR1 is LNHNV, CDR2 YYDKDF, per germline (reference sequence). This CDR3 comprises 12 residues. Losses at the gene ends were 6 bases for V and 4 bases for J; bases not matched to a gene: 0. CDR3 nucleotide sequence: TGTGCCACCAGGGACAGGGGAAACACCATATATTTT. It translates to CATRDRGNTIYF. The complete variable domain, with remaining parts taken from reference TRBV15 and TRBJ1-3, reads DAMVIQNPRYQVTQFGKPVTLSCSQTLNHNVMYWYQQKSSQAPKLLFHYYDKDFNNEADTPDNFQSRRPNTSFCFLDIRSPGLGDTAMYLCATRDRGNTIYFGEGSWLTVV.

The chain is built from TRBV5-1 and TRBJ2-7, with D possibly matching TRBD1 (5 bases). V dropped 0 bases and J dropped 3 bases, with 10 bases sitting between them. CDR3 size: 14 residues. CDR1 is SGHRS and CDR2 is YFSETQ in the germline V gene. The CDR3: CASSLDPGNYEQYF. The DNA for the CDR3 is TGCGCCAGCAGCTTGGACCCAGGGAACTACGAGCAGTACTTC.

The gene calls are TRBV6-5 and TRBJ2-1; weak D call: TRBD1 (5 bases). CDR3 length: 14 residues. Trimming shortened V by 0 bases and J by 7 bases, and 10 bases separated the two germline ends. CDR1 and CDR2 (germline): MNHEY, SVGAGI. The CDR3, as DNA: TGTGCCAGCAGTTACTCTATAAACAGGAATGAGCAGTTCTTC. Translation gives CASSYSINRNEQFF.

The chain joins TRBV10-2 to TRBJ1-1; TRBD1 matches at 9 bases. Trimming removed 6 bases from V and 0 bases from J; junction bases left unmatched: 5. CDR1 WSHSY and CDR2 SAAADI come from the germline V gene. The CDR3 is made up of 15 amino acids. CDR3 amino acids: CASRNRGQLNTEAFF. CDR3 nucleotides: TGCGCCAGCAGGAACAGGGGGCAACTGAACACTGAAGCTTTCTTT.

V gene TRBV19 combines with J gene TRBJ1-2; 10 bases are shared with TRBD1. The CDR3 contains 16 residues. The trim removed 5 bases at V and 1 base at J, leaving 7 bases unmatched. The germline V gene has CDR1 LNHDA and CDR2 SQIVND (reference sequence). The CDR3 sequence is CASSVPGQGFNYGYTF. The DNA for the CDR3 is TGTGCCAGTAGTGTCCCGGGACAGGGGTTTAACTATGGCTACACCTTC.

As to this clone: Other DNA sequences in the same sample also yield this CDR3. CDR3 in DNA: TGCAGCGTTGCTAGAGGACAAGAGACCCAGTACTTC. Translation gives CSVARGQETQYF. The chain carries TRBV29-1 and TRBJ2-5, with D unresolved. Germline values: CDR1 SQVTM, CDR2 ANQGSEA. The ends were cut back, 4 bases at V and 2 bases at J, with 8 bases in the middle. The CDR3 totals 12 residues.

The rearrangement uses TRBV15 and TRBJ1-3; TRBD1 matches at 8 bases. V lost 5 bases and J lost 0; bases outside the gene matches: 6. From germline, CDR1 is LNHNV and CDR2 YYDKDF (reference sequence). CDR3 length: 16 residues. The CDR3, as DNA: TGTGCCACCAGCCCATGGACAGGGAGCTCTGGAAACACCATATATTTT. Translating gives CATSPWTGSSGNTIYF. Combining the CDR3 with reference TRBV15 and TRBJ1-3 gives the whole variable domain DAMVIQNPRYQVTQFGKPVTLSCSQTLNHNVMYWYQQKSSQAPKLLFHYYDKDFNNEADTPDNFQSRRPNTSFCFLDIRSPGLGDTAMYLCATSPWTGSSGNTIYFGEGSWLTVV.

V usage is TRBV27 and J usage is TRBJ1-4, with D perhaps TRBD1 (6 bases). From germline, CDR1 is MNHEY and CDR2 SMNVEV (reference sequence). The CDR3 runs 14 residues. The V gene lost 3 bases and the J gene lost 8 bases, with 13 bases spanning the gap. The CDR3 sequence is CASSFGGAREKLFF. The CDR3 DNA reads as TGTGCCAGCAGTTTCGGGGGGGCCCGGGAAAAACTGTTTTTT.